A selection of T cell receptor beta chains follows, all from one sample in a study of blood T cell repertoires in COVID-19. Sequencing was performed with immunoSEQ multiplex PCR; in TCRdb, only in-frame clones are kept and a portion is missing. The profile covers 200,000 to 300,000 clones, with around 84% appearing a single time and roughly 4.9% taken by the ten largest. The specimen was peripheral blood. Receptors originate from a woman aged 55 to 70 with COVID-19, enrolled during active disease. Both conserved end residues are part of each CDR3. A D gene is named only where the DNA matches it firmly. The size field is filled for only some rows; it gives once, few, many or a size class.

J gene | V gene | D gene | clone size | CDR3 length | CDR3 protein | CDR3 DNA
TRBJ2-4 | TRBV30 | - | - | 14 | CAWSLGQPKNIQYF | TGTGCCTGGAGCCTAGGACAGCCTAAAAACATTCAGTACTTC
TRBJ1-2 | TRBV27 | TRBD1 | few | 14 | CASHKGQGNYGYTF | TGTGCCAGCCACAAAGGACAGGGTAACTATGGCTACACCTTC
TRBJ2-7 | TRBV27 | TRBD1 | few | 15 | CASKRPGQGINEQYF | TGTGCCAGCAAACGCCCGGGACAGGGAATAAACGAGCAGTACTTC
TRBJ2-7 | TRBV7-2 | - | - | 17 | CASSPGGWRPGSYEQYF | TGTGCCAGCAGCCCAGGGGGGTGGCGTCCCGGGAGCTACGAGCAGTACTTC
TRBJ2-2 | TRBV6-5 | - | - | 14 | CASSSRFSTGELFF | TGTGCCAGCAGTTCGAGATTTTCCACCGGGGAGCTGTTTTTT
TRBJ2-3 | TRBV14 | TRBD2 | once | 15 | CASSQGSSGRNTQYF | TGTGCCAGCAGCCAAGGATCTAGCGGGAGGAATACGCAGTATTTT
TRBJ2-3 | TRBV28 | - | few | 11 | CASSLTDTQYF | TGTGCCAGCAGTCTCACAGATACGCAGTATTTT
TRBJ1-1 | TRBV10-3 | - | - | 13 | CAISHDRSTEAFF | TGTGCCATCAGCCACGACAGAAGCACTGAAGCTTTCTTT
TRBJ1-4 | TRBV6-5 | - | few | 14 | CASSSSQWNEKLFF | TGTGCCAGCAGTTCCTCCCAGTGGAATGAAAAACTGTTTTTT
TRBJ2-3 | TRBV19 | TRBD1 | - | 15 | CASSPQGASTDTQYF | TGTGCCAGTAGTCCACAGGGGGCTAGCACAGATACGCAGTATTTT
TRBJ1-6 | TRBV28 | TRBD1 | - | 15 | CASSSGQSYNSPLHF | TGTGCCAGCAGTTCGGGACAGTCCTATAATTCACCCCTCCACTTT
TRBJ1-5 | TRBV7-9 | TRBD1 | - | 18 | CASSPQGTGVYSNQPQHF | TGTGCCAGCAGCCCCCAGGGGACAGGGGTTTATAGCAATCAGCCCCAGCATTTT
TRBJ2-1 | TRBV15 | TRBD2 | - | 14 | CATSRLAGEDEQFF | TGTGCCACCAGCAGACTAGCGGGAGAAGATGAGCAGTTCTTC
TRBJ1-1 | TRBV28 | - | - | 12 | CASSFLRLEAFF | TGTGCCAGCAGTTTTCTGCGCCTTGAAGCTTTCTTT
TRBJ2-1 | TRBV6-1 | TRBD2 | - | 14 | CASSERLASNEQFF | TGTGCCAGCAGTGAAAGACTAGCGTCCAATGAGCAGTTCTTC
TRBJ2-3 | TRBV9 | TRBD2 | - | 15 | CASSRLAGGGDTQYF | TGTGCCAGCAGCAGACTAGCGGGAGGTGGAGATACGCAGTATTTT
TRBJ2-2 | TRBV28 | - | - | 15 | CASSRDTLNTGELFF | TGTGCCAGCAGTCGGGACACCTTGAACACCGGGGAGCTGTTTTTT
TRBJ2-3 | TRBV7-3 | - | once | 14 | CASSLTGAADTQYF | TGTGCCAGCAGCTTAACGGGGGCCGCAGATACGCAGTATTTT
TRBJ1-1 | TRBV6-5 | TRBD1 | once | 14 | CASSYYRGNTEAFF | TGTGCCAGCAGTTACTACAGGGGGAACACTGAAGCTTTCTTT
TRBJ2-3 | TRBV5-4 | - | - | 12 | CASSSYTDTQYF | TGTGCCAGCAGCTCCTACACAGATACGCAGTATTTT
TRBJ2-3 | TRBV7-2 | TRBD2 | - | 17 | CASSLAVAGFSTDTQYF | TGTGCCAGCAGCTTAGCAGTAGCGGGGTTTAGCACAGATACGCAGTATTTT
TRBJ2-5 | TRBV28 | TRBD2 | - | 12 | CASTPGGETQYF | TGTGCCAGCACCCCGGGGGGAGAGACCCAGTACTTC
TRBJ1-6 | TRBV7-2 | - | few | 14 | CASSLRQMRGPLHF | TGTGCCAGCAGCTTAAGACAGATGAGGGGGCCCCTCCACTTT
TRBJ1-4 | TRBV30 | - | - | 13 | CAWSDRVGEKLFF | TGTGCCTGGAGTGACAGGGTAGGGGAAAAACTGTTTTTT
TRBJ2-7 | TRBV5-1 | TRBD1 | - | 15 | CASSLPGQSSYEQYF | TGCGCCAGCAGCTTGCCGGGACAGAGCTCCTACGAGCAGTACTTC
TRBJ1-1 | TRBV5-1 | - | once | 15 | CASSSSLGTNTEAFF | TGCGCCAGCAGCTCTTCGCTAGGGACTAACACTGAAGCTTTCTTT
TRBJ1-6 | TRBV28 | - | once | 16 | CASGADSLLYNSPLHF | TGTGCCAGCGGAGCGGACAGCCTGCTCTATAATTCACCCCTCCACTTT
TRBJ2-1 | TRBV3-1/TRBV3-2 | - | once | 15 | CASSQAGDLRGEQFF | TGTGCCAGCAGCCAAGCCGGGGACCTACGGGGGGAGCAGTTCTTC
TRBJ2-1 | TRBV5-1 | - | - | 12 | CASSLSAGEQFF | TGCGCCAGCAGCTTGAGCGCGGGTGAGCAGTTCTTC
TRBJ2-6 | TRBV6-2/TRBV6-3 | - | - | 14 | CASSQDSGANVLTF | TGTGCCAGCAGTCAGGACTCTGGGGCCAACGTCCTGACTTTC
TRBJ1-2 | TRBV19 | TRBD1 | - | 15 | CASRNQGESLYGYTF | TGTGCCAGTAGGAACCAGGGGGAGAGTCTCTATGGCTACACCTTC
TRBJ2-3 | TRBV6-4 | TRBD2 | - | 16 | CASSDSASGSTDTQYF | TGTGCCAGCAGTGACTCCGCTAGCGGAAGCACAGATACGCAGTATTTT
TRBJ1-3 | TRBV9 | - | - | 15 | CASSPLGGSGNTIYF | TGTGCCAGCAGCCCCCTAGGTGGCTCTGGAAACACCATATATTTT
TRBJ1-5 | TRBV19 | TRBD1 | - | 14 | CASSNTGGGQPQHF | TGTGCCAGTAGTAACACAGGGGGTGGCCAGCCCCAGCATTTT
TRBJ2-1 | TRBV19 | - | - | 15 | CASSIGQGFYNEQFF | TGTGCCAGTAGTATAGGGCAGGGATTCTACAATGAGCAGTTCTTC
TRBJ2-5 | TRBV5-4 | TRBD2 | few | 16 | CASSNLPSGRRETQYF | TGTGCCAGCAGCAACCTACCTAGCGGGAGAAGGGAGACCCAGTACTTC
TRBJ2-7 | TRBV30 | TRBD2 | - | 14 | CAQRGAGNSYEQYF | TGTGCCCAAAGAGGAGCGGGGAACTCCTACGAGCAGTACTTC
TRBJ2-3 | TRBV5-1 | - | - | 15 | CASSFVAAGTDTQYF | TGCGCCAGCAGCTTTGTAGCGGCAGGCACAGATACGCAGTATTTT
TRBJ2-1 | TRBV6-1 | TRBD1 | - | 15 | CASSRTGSSYNEQFF | TGTGCCAGCAGTAGGACAGGGAGCTCCTACAATGAGCAGTTCTTC
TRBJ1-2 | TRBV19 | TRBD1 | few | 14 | CASSTGQGMGGYTF | TGTGCCAGTAGTACCGGACAGGGAATGGGTGGCTACACCTTC
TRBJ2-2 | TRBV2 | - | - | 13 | CASSRTQTGELFF | TGTGCCAGCAGCCGAACCCAGACCGGGGAGCTGTTTTTT
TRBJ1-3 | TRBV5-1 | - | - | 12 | CASSPLGNTIYF | TGCGCCAGCAGCCCTCTCGGAAACACCATATATTTT
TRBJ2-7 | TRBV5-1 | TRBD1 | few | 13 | CASSSTGPQEQYF | TGCGCCAGCAGCTCGACAGGGCCCCAGGAGCAGTACTTC
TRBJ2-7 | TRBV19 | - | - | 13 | CASSIQISFEQYF | TGTGCCAGTAGTATCCAGATATCGTTCGAGCAGTACTTC
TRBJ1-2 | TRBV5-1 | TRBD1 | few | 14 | CASGPGQGIYGYTF | TGCGCCAGTGGCCCGGGACAGGGTATCTATGGCTACACCTTC
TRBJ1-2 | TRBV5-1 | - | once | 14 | CASSPSGTNYGYTF | TGCGCCAGCAGCCCCTCGGGGACTAACTATGGCTACACCTTC
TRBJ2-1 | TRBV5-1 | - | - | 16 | CASSLGGEGSYNEQFF | TGCGCCAGCAGCTTGGGGGGAGAAGGCTCCTACAATGAGCAGTTCTTC
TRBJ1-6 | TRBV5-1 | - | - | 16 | CASSLAGGEGQRPLHF | TGCGCCAGCAGCTTGGCCGGTGGGGAGGGTCAGCGTCCCCTCCACTTT
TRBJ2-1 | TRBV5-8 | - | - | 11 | CASSSFNEQFF | TGTGCCAGCAGCTCGTTCAATGAGCAGTTCTTC
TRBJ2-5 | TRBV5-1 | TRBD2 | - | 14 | CASRGASGEETQYF | TGCGCCAGCAGAGGGGCTAGCGGGGAAGAGACCCAGTACTTC
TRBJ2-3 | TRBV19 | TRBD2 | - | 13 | CASRLARTDTQYF | TGTGCCAGTCGACTAGCCCGCACAGATACGCAGTATTTT
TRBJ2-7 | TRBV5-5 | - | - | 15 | CASSFREGRTYEQYF | TGTGCCAGCAGCTTCCGTGAGGGGAGGACCTACGAGCAGTACTTC
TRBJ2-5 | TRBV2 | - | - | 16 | CASSEYGGGTEETQYF | TGTGCCAGCAGTGAATACGGCGGCGGGACCGAAGAGACCCAGTACTTC
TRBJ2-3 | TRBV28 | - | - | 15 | CASSLQGGFRDTQYF | TGTGCCAGCAGTTTGCAGGGGGGTTTTCGAGATACGCAGTATTTT
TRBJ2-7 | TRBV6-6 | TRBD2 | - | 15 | CASSLGTSSTYEQYF | TGTGCCAGCAGTTTAGGGACTAGCTCAACCTACGAGCAGTACTTC
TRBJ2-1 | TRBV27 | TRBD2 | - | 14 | CASARGGRPNEQFF | TGTGCCAGCGCCCGGGGGGGGAGGCCCAATGAGCAGTTCTTC
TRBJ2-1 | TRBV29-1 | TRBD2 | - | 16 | CSVERASGSSYNEQFF | TGCAGCGTTGAAAGGGCTAGCGGGAGTTCCTACAATGAGCAGTTCTTC